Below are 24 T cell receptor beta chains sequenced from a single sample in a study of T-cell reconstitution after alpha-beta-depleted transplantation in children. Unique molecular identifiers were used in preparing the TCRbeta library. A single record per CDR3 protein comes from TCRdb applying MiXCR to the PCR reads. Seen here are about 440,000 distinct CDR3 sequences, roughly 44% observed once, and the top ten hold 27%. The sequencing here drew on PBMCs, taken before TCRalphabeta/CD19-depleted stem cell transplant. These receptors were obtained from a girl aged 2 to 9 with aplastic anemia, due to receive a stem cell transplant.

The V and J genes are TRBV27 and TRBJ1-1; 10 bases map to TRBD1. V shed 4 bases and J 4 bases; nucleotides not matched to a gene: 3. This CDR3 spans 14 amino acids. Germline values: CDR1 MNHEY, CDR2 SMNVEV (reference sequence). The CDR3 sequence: CASSWDRGGTEAFF. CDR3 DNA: TGTGCCAGCAGTTGGGACAGGGGAGGCACTGAAGCTTTCTTT.

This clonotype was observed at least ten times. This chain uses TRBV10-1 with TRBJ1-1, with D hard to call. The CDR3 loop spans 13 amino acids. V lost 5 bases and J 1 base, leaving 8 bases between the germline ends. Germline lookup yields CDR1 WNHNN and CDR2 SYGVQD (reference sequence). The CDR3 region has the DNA TGCGCCAGCAGTAATAATCCGAACACTGAAGCTTTCTTT. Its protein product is CASSNNPNTEAFF.

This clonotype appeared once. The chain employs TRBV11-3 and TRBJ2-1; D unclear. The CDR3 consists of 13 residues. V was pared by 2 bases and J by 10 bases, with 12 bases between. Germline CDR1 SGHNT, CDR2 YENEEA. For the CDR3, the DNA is TGTGCCAGCAGCTTAACCGGGTTTAACGAGCAGTTCTTC. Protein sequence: CASSLTGFNEQFF.

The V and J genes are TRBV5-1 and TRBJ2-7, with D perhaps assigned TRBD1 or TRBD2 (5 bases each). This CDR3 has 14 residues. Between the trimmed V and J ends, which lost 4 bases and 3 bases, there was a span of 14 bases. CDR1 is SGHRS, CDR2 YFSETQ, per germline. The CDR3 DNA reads TGCGCCAGCAGCCCCGCCGGGGCGCTCTACGAGCAGTACTTC. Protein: CASSPAGALYEQYF. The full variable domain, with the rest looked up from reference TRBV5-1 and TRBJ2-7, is KAGVTQTPRYLIKTRGQQVTLSCSPISGHRSVSWYQQTPGQGLQFLFEYFSETQRNKGNFPGRFSGRQFSNSRSEMNVSTLELGDSALYLCASSPAGALYEQYFGPGTRLTVT.

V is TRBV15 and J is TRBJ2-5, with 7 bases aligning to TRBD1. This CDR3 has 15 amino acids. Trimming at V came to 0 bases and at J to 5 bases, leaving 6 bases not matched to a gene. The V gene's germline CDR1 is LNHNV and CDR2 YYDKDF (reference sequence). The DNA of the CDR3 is TGTGCCACCAGCAGAGAAGGGGGCCAGCAGGAGACCCAGTACTTC. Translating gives CATSREGGQQETQYF.

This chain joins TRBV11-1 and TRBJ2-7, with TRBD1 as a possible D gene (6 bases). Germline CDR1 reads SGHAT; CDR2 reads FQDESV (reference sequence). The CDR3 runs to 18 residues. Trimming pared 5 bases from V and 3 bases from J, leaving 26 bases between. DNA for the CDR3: TGTGCCAGCAGCCCTATCCCGGGACAACCTCTAGGGAGCTACGAGCAGTACTTC. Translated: CASSPIPGQPLGSYEQYF.

CDR3 bases: TGCGCCAGCAACTTACAGGGGGGAGATGAAGCTTTCTTT. Its translation: CASNLQGGDEAFF. The chain combines TRBV5-1 with TRBJ1-1, with 8 bases that match TRBD1. Germline loops: CDR1 SGHRS, CDR2 YFSETQ. This CDR3 has 13 amino acids. J lost 7 bases, V lost 6 bases, and 8 bases had no gene match.

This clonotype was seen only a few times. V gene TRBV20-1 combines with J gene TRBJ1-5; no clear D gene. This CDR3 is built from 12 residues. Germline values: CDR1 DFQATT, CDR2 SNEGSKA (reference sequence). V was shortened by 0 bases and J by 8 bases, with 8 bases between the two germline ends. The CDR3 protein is CSAREGVKPQHF. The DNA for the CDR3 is TGCAGTGCTAGAGAGGGTGTTAAGCCCCAGCATTTT.

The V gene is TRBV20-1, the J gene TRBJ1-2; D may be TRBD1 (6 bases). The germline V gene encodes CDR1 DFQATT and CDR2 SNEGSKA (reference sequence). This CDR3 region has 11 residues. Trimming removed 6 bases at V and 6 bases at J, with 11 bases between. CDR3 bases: TGCAGTGCCGAGGGGGAGCATGGCTACACCTTC. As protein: CSAEGEHGYTF.

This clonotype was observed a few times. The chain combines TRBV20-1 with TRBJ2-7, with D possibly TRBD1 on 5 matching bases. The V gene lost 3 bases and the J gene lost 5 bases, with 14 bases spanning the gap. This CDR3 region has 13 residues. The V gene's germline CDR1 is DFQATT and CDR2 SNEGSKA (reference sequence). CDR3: CSARPTDSHEQYF. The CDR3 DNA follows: TGCAGTGCTAGGCCGACAGATTCACACGAGCAGTACTTC.

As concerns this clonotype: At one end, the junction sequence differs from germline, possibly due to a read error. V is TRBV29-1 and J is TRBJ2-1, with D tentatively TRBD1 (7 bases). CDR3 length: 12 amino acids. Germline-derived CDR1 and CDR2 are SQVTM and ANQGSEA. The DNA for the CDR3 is TGCAGCGCCCGGGAGAAGGTCACAGGGGAACTCTTC. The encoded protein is CSAREKVTGELF.

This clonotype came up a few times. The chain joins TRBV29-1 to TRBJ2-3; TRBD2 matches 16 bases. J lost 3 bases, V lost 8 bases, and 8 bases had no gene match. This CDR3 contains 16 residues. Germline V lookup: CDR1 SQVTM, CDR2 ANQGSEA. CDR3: CSLRGLAGGHTDTQYF. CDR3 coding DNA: TGCAGCCTGAGGGGACTAGCGGGGGGGCATACAGATACGCAGTATTTT.

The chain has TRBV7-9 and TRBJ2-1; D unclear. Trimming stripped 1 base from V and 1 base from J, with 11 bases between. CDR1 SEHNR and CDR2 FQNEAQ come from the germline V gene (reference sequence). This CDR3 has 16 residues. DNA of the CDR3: TGTGCCAGCAGCTTAGTCGTCGCGGTTTCCTACAATGAGCAGTTCTTC. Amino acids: CASSLVVAVSYNEQFF.

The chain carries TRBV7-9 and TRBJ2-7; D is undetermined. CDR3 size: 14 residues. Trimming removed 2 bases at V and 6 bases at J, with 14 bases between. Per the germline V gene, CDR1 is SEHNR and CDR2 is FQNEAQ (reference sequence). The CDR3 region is CASSLTQTSSEQYF. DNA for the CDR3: TGTGCCAGCAGCTTAACTCAGACTTCTTCCGAGCAGTACTTC.

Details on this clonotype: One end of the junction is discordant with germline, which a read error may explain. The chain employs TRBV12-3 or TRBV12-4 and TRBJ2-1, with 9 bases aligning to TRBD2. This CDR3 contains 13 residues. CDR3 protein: CATSAGGANEQFF. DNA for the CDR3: TGTGCCACCAGTGCGGGGGGGGCAAATGAGCAGTTCTTC.

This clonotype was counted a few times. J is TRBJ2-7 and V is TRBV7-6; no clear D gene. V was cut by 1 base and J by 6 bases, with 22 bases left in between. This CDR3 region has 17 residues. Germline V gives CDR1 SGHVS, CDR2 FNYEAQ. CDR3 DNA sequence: TGTGCCAGCAGCTTAGGCAGACCTGGGCGCGGTCGGAGCGAGCAGTACTTC. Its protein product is CASSLGRPGRGRSEQYF.

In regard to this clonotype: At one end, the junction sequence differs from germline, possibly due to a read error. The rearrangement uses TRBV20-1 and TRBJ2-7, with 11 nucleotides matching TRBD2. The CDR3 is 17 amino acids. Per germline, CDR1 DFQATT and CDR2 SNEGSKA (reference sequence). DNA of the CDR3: TGCTGTGCCAGCCCCACTAGCGGGAGCGGGGGAGGATACGAGCAGTACTTC. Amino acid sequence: CCASPTSGSGGGYEQYF.

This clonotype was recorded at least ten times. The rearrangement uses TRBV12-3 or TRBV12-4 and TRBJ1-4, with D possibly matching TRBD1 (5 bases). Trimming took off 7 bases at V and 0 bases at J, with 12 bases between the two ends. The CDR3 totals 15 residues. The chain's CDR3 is CASTRQLATNEKLFF. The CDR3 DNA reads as TGTGCCAGCACGAGACAGCTCGCAACTAATGAAAAACTGTTTTTT.

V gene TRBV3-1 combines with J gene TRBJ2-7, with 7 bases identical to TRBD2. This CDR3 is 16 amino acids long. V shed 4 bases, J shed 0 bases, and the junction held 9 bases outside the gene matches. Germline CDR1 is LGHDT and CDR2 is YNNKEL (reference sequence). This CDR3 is CASSLIGGDNSYEQYF. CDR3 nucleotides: TGTGCCAGCAGCCTAATTGGGGGGGATAACTCCTACGAGCAGTACTTC.

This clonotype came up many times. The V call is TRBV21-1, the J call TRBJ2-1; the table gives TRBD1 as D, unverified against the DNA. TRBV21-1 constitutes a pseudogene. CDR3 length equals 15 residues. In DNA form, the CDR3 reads TGTGCCAGCAGCAAACGTCCCGGACTCCACAATGAGCAGTTCTTC. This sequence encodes CASSKRPGLHNEQFF.

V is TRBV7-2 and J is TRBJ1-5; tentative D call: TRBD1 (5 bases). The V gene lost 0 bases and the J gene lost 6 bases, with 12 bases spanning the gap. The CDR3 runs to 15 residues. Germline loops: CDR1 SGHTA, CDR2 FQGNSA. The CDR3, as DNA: TGTGCCAGCAGCTTAGCGCGAAGGGGAGGTCAGCCCCAGCATTTT. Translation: CASSLARRGGQPQHF.

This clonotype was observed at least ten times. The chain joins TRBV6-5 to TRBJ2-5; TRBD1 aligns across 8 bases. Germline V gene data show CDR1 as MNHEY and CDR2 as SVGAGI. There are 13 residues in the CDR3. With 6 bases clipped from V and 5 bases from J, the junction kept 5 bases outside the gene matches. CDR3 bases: TGTGCCAGCAGCTACAGGGGGAGGGAGACCCAGTACTTC. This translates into CASSYRGRETQYF.

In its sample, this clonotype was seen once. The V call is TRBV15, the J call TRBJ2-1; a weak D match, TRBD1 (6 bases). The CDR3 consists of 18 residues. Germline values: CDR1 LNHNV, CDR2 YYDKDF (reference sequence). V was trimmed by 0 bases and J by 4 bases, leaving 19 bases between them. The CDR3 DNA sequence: TGTGCCACCAGCAGAGATGGCAGGGGAATCGGAGGATACAATGAGCAGTTCTTC. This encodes CATSRDGRGIGGYNEQFF. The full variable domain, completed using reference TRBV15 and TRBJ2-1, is DAMVIQNPRYQVTQFGKPVTLSCSQTLNHNVMYWYQQKSSQAPKLLFHYYDKDFNNEADTPDNFQSRRPNTSFCFLDIRSPGLGDTAMYLCATSRDGRGIGGYNEQFFGPGTRLTVL.

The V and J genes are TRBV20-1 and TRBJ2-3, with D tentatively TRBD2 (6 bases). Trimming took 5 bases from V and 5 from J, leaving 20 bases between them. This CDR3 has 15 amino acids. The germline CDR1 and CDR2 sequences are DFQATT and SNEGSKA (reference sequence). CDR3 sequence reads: CSADGHGGEIDTQYF. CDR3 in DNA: TGCAGTGCTGATGGGCACGGGGGAGAGATAGATACGCAGTATTTT.